Listed below are T cell receptor beta chains from one sample, sequenced in a study of blood T cell repertoires in COVID-19. The table came from immunoSEQ multiplex PCR; TCRdb's copy has only in-frame clones and leaves some out. This sample yields about 670,000 clones, of which just under 90% are seen a single time; approximately 0.3% belongs to the top ten. Specimen: peripheral blood. These receptors came from a woman younger than 35 with acute or convalescent COVID-19. Both conserved end residues are part of each CDR3. The order of the fields is D gene, J gene, clone size, V gene, CDR3 protein, CDR3 DNA. The D gene is left open where the match is weak. Size is omitted from some rows. Given values are once, few, many or a class for expanded clones.

-,TRBJ1-1,-,TRBV5-5,CASSLGHPGTEAFF,TGTGCCAGCAGCTTGGGACACCCAGGCACTGAAGCTTTCTTT
TRBD1,TRBJ1-5,-,TRBV10-3,CAISDGTGILSQPQHF,TGTGCCATCAGTGACGGGACAGGGATATTAAGTCAGCCCCAGCATTTT
TRBD1,TRBJ2-3,-,TRBV19,CASRDRGLTDTQYF,TGTGCCAGTAGGGACAGGGGGCTGACAGATACGCAGTATTTT
-,TRBJ1-2,-,TRBV4-1,CASRPTENYGYTF,TGCGCCAGCAGACCTACAGAGAACTATGGCTACACCTTC
-,TRBJ1-5,once,TRBV7-2,CASRNGGGNQPQHF,TGTGCCAGCAGGAACGGGGGGGGCAATCAGCCCCAGCATTTT
-,TRBJ1-3,-,TRBV2,CASTQGWGVDTIYF,TGTGCCAGCACTCAAGGTTGGGGGGTAGACACCATATATTTT
TRBD1,TRBJ2-2,-,TRBV29-1,CSVGNTGGPTGELFF,TGCAGCGTTGGGAATACAGGGGGCCCCACCGGGGAGCTGTTTTTT
-,TRBJ1-4,-,TRBV4-3,CASSQERRQGPRISKLFF,TGCGCCAGCAGCCAAGAACGGAGGCAGGGGCCGCGCATTTCAAAACTGTTTTTT
TRBD1,TRBJ1-4,-,TRBV9,CASSVRGQTNEKLFF,TGTGCCAGCAGCGTACGGGGACAGACTAATGAAAAACTGTTTTTT
-,TRBJ1-3,-,TRBV5-1,CASSLGRGPGNTIYF,TGCGCCAGCAGCTTGGGCAGGGGCCCAGGAAACACCATATATTTT
-,TRBJ1-2,-,TRBV6-1,CASSELGIAYGYTF,TGTGCCAGCAGTGAATTGGGCATCGCCTATGGCTACACCTTC
-,TRBJ1-2,-,TRBV30,CAWRQGLYFTNYGYTF,TGTGCCTGGAGGCAGGGGCTTTATTTTACTAACTATGGCTACACCTTC